These 30 T cell receptor beta chains share one sample of origin, sequenced in a study of T cells in Graves' hyperthyroidism and ophthalmopathy. The investigators amplified TCR beta CDR3 regions from RNA transcripts. With the HTBI primer set, the TCR CDR3 went through a first round of RT-PCR. TCRdb re-derived calls from the multiplex PCR reads in MiXCR, one entry per CDR3 protein. In the table there are 550,000 to 600,000 distinct CDR3 sequences, around 45% of which are singletons. Sequencing was done on a sample of peripheral blood or thyroid tissue (not recorded which). Receptors were obtained from an adult woman with Graves' disease, either hyperthyroidism or ophthalmopathy (not recorded which).

This clonotype occurred many times. The chain is built from TRBV5-1 and TRBJ2-7; D could derive from TRBD1 or TRBD2 (5 bases each). Germline CDR1 is SGHRS and CDR2 is YFSETQ. This CDR3 has 15 amino acids. With 5 bases removed from V and 0 bases from J, the gap between germline ends came to 15 bases. As DNA, the CDR3 is TGCGCCAGCAGTTACGGAGGTGACAGCTCCTACGAGCAGTACTTC. It yields the protein CASSYGGDSSYEQYF.

This clonotype was recorded at least ten times. The chain combines TRBV28 with TRBJ1-4; D uncertain. The ends were cut back, 6 bases at V and 0 bases at J, with 5 bases in the middle. Germline V gene data show CDR1 as MDHEN and CDR2 as SYDVKM. This CDR3 spans 13 amino acids. This CDR3 reads CASRHATNEKLFF. As DNA, the CDR3 is TGTGCCAGCAGGCACGCAACTAATGAAAAACTGTTTTTT.

This rearrangement joins TRBV6-5 to TRBJ1-3; D is unresolved. The CDR3 sequence is 17 residues long. Germline lookup yields CDR1 MNHEY and CDR2 SVGAGI. V was pared by 2 bases and J by 8 bases, with 22 bases between. In DNA form, the CDR3 reads TGTGCCAGCAGTTACCGCCTGGCCGGGATGGCTGGGGACACCATATATTTT. Its protein is CASSYRLAGMAGDTIYF.

For this clonotype: It may be a read error: a sequence one base away is much more abundant. The chain couples TRBV6-1 to TRBJ2-5; 8 bases map to TRBD2. The J segment lost 4 bases and the V segment lost 5 bases, leaving 12 bases of the junction unmatched. Per germline, CDR1 MNHNS and CDR2 SASEGT. The CDR3 is made up of 16 amino acids. The CDR3 DNA sequence: TGTGCCAGCAGTTTAAGTAAAGCGGGAGTACGAGAGACCCAGTACTTC. Translating it yields CASSLSKAGVRETQYF.

The rearrangement uses TRBV9 and TRBJ1-4; D uncertain. The V and J ends lost 3 bases and 8 bases respectively, with 14 bases between them. The CDR3 spans 14 residues. Germline V gene sequence: CDR1 SGDLS, CDR2 YYNGEE. The CDR3 sequence is CASSATGHGEKLFF. The CDR3 DNA sequence: TGTGCCAGCAGCGCCACGGGTCACGGGGAAAAACTGTTTTTT.

In its sample, this clonotype was seen a few times. The chain uses TRBV12-3 or TRBV12-4 and TRBJ1-2, with D perhaps matching TRBD1 (5 bases). The germline V and J ends were trimmed by 6 bases and 6 bases, with 20 bases remaining between them. This CDR3 comprises 15 residues. This CDR3 is CASSSRGANWDGYTF. The DNA of the CDR3 is TGTGCCAGCAGCTCGCGAGGGGCGAACTGGGATGGCTACACCTTC.

This clonotype occurred many times. V is TRBV9 and J is TRBJ2-2, with D maybe TRBD2 (5 bases). V dropped 7 bases and J dropped 6 bases, with 10 bases sitting between them. Germline values: CDR1 SGDLS, CDR2 YYNGEE. The CDR3 contains 12 residues. The CDR3, as DNA: TGTGCCAGCGAAGCGGTCCCCGGGGAGCTGTTTTTT. Translating gives CASEAVPGELFF.

This clonotype was counted ten times or more. V gene TRBV4-2 combines with J gene TRBJ2-7, with 10 bases matching TRBD2. The ends lost 0 bases at V and 4 bases at J; junction bases unmatched: 9. CDR1 is LGHNA, CDR2 YNFKEQ, per germline. The CDR3 runs to 17 residues. The CDR3: CASSQDGKREGKYEQYF. Here the CDR3 DNA reads TGTGCCAGCAGCCAAGACGGGAAGCGGGAGGGCAAATACGAGCAGTACTTC.

This clonotype came up many times. The chain employs TRBV6-5 and TRBJ1-1; 7 nucleotides match TRBD1. Germline loops: CDR1 MNHEY, CDR2 SVGAGI. The junction had 9 bases not matched to a gene; V was cut back by 5 bases and J by 9 bases. The CDR3 length is 13 residues. The CDR3 coding sequence is TGTGCCAGCAGTCACCGGGACAGAGCCCAAGCTTTCTTT. Translation gives CASSHRDRAQAFF.

The rearrangement links TRBV2 to TRBJ2-2, with D maybe TRBD1 (6 bases). The CDR3 spans 14 residues. V was cut by 2 bases and J by 8 bases, with 12 bases left in between. Per germline, CDR1 SNHLY and CDR2 FYNNEI. CDR3 amino acids: CASSELGAGGELFF. The CDR3 bases are TGTGCCAGCAGTGAATTGGGGGCCGGAGGGGAGCTGTTTTTT.

J is TRBJ1-2 and V is TRBV7-9; the D gene is possibly TRBD1 (6 bases). CDR3 size: 14 residues. Trimming took off 4 bases at V and 12 bases at J, with 21 bases between the two ends. Germline assignment: CDR1 SEHNR and CDR2 FQNEAQ (reference sequence). This chain's CDR3 is CASSYLTGHPGNTF. The DNA of the CDR3 is TGTGCCAGCAGCTACCTAACGGGACACCCTGGAAACACCTTC.

This clonotype was seen many times. The CDR3 reads CASRPLGGSYEQYF. The CDR3 DNA reads as TGTGCCAGCAGGCCCCTGGGCGGCTCCTACGAGCAGTACTTC. This rearrangement joins TRBV13 to TRBJ2-7; no clear D gene. Trimming removed 6 bases at V and 0 bases at J, with 12 bases between. From germline, CDR1 is PRHDT and CDR2 FYEKMQ (reference sequence). The length of the CDR3 is 14 residues.

This clonotype was recorded many times. Sequence at one end of the junction differs from germline and may be a read error. The chain has TRBV7-7 and TRBJ1-1; the D is unclear. Per germline, CDR1 SSHAT and CDR2 FNYEAQ (reference sequence). This CDR3 has 16 residues. The CDR3 protein is CASSLAKGGLNTEAFF. CDR3 coding DNA: TGTGCTAGCAGCTTAGCGAAAGGAGGCCTGAACACTGAAGCTTTCTTT.

This clonotype occurred once. V usage is TRBV10-1 and J usage is TRBJ1-1; 8 nucleotides align to TRBD1. V lost 9 bases to trimming and J lost 5 bases; unmatched junction nucleotides: 11. Germline V gene sequence: CDR1 WNHNN, CDR2 SYGVQD (reference sequence). The CDR3 has 14 residues. As DNA, the CDR3 is TGCGCCAGGGGACAGGCCCACGAGGGTACTGAAGCTTTCTTT. Protein product: CARGQAHEGTEAFF.

This clonotype was detected a few times. The chain combines TRBV30 with TRBJ1-4; D is perhaps TRBD1 (5 bases). V was pared by 0 bases and J by 0 bases, with 14 bases between. The CDR3 is made up of 17 amino acids. Germline-derived CDR1 and CDR2 are GTSNPN and SVGIG (reference sequence). The CDR3 protein is CAWSVPGRDATNEKLFF. The CDR3 coding sequence is TGTGCCTGGAGTGTACCTGGCAGGGATGCAACTAATGAAAAACTGTTTTTT.

This clonotype was recorded many times. The chain joins TRBV19 to TRBJ2-7, with D possibly being TRBD1 (7 bases). Germline V lookup: CDR1 LNHDA, CDR2 SQIVND (reference sequence). This CDR3 is built from 14 residues. Between the trimmed V and J ends, which lost 5 bases and 2 bases, there was a span of 13 bases. CDR3 DNA: TGTGCCAGTAGTGATCAGGGGGGAGCCTACGAGCAGTACTTC. Translation: CASSDQGGAYEQYF.

With regard to this clonotype: The junction shows a germline mismatch at one end, possibly a read error. The V call is TRBV5-1, the J call TRBJ2-6; the match to TRBD2 covers 7 bases. This CDR3 comprises 14 residues. Germline CDR1 SGHRS, CDR2 YFSETQ. The CDR3 loop reads CASSPGAGVGTEAF. The CDR3 DNA sequence: TGCGCCAGCAGCCCGGGTGCGGGGGTTGGTACTGAAGCTTTC. Filled out from reference TRBV5-1 and TRBJ2-6, the complete variable domain reads KAGVTQTPRYLIKTRGQQVTLSCSPISGHRSVSWYQQTPGQGLQFLFEYFSETQRNKGNFPGRFSGRQFSNSRSEMNVSTLELGDSALYLCASSPGAGVGTEAFGAGSRLTVL.

The table lists this clonotype with many counts. The rearrangement uses TRBV29-1 and TRBJ2-7, with a tentative D call TRBD1 (5 bases). The CDR3 contains 13 residues. Germline V lookup: CDR1 SQVTM, CDR2 ANQGSEA. V shed 5 bases and J shed 5 bases, with 16 bases lying between them. CDR3 sequence (DNA): TGCAGCGTTCTGACAGATCGACGGGACGAGCAGTACTTC. Translating it yields CSVLTDRRDEQYF.

The genes are TRBV7-6 and TRBJ2-5; the D gene could be TRBD1 or TRBD2 (5 bases each). V lost 5 bases and J 4 bases, leaving 14 bases between the germline ends. The CDR3 has 14 residues. Germline CDR1 reads SGHVS; CDR2 reads FNYEAQ. DNA for the CDR3: TGTGCCAGCAGCCCCACGTGGGGGAGAGAGACCCAGTACTTC. Its protein is CASSPTWGRETQYF. Using reference TRBV7-6 and TRBJ2-5 for the parts outside the CDR3, the full variable domain is GAGVSQSPRYKVTKRGQDVALRCDPISGHVSLYWYRQALGQGPEFLTYFNYEAQQDKSGLPNDRFSAERPEGSISTLTIQRTEQRDSAMYRCASSPTWGRETQYFGPGTRLLVL.

Notes on this clonotype: The CDR3 ends on some other residue instead of the conserved phenylalanine or tryptophan, so this is likely a read error. The DNA is omitted, as the CDR3 cannot be located on it reliably, and the CDR3 follows TCRdb's listing. This chain joins TRBV12-3 or TRBV12-4 and TRBJ1-4; no DNA check was done on the table's D call, TRBD1. The CDR3 extends over 10 residues, inclusive of both ends. The CDR3 loop is CASSPGTGGY.

The rearrangement uses TRBV5-1 and TRBJ1-5, with D perhaps TRBD1 (5 bases). Trimming took 1 base from V and 0 from J, leaving 14 bases between them. In germline, CDR1 is SGHRS, CDR2 YFSETQ. There are 17 residues in the CDR3. In DNA, the CDR3 is TGCGCCAGCAGCTTGCGGGACGAGACCTATAGCAATCAGCCCCAGCATTTT. Its protein product is CASSLRDETYSNQPQHF. Combining the CDR3 with reference TRBV5-1 and TRBJ1-5 gives the whole variable domain KAGVTQTPRYLIKTRGQQVTLSCSPISGHRSVSWYQQTPGQGLQFLFEYFSETQRNKGNFPGRFSGRQFSNSRSEMNVSTLELGDSALYLCASSLRDETYSNQPQHFGDGTRLSIL.

This clonotype has ten or more counts. This sequence joins TRBV29-1 and TRBJ2-7; TRBD2 agrees at 13 bases. V lost 6 bases and J lost 0; bases outside the gene matches: 26. Germline-derived CDR1 and CDR2 are SQVTM and ANQGSEA. The CDR3 totals 22 residues. This CDR3 is CSVLTSPPGLAGPRWGSYEQYF. The CDR3 nucleotides read TGCAGCGTCCTCACATCTCCTCCGGGACTAGCGGGACCCCGCTGGGGCTCCTACGAGCAGTACTTC.

The rearrangement uses TRBV5-1 and TRBJ1-3; no clear D. The CDR3 contains 14 residues. V lost 4 bases and J 3 bases, leaving 11 bases between the germline ends. Germline V gene data show CDR1 as SGHRS and CDR2 as YFSETQ. The CDR3 loop is CASSLDTGGNTIYF. As DNA, the CDR3 is TGCGCCAGCAGCCTAGACACCGGTGGAAACACCATATATTTT.

This clonotype was seen many times. The chain links TRBV11-2 to TRBJ2-5; D unresolved. The CDR3 has 12 amino acids. Germline assignment: CDR1 SGHAT and CDR2 FQNNGV. V lost 6 bases and J lost 5, with 10 bases in between. The CDR3 DNA is TGTGCCAGCAGTCGTAGTAGGGAGACCCAGTACTTC. This translates into CASSRSRETQYF.

About this clonotype: Sequence at one end of the junction differs from germline and may be a read error. The CDR3: CAISFPRAGANALTF. Written as DNA, the CDR3 is TGTGCCATCAGTTTTCCAAGAGCTGGGGCCAACGCCCTGACTTTC. The chain carries TRBV10-3 and TRBJ2-6; a weak D match, TRBD1 (5 bases). The CDR3 covers 15 residues. The V gene's germline CDR1 is ENHRY and CDR2 SYGVKD.

CDR3 nucleotide sequence: TGTGCCAGCAGTCACCCGGGACTAGGCTACGAGCAGTACTTC. It codes for CASSHPGLGYEQYF. The chain recombines TRBV6-5 with TRBJ2-5, with 8 bases that match TRBD2. Judging by the DNA end, TRBJ2-7 fits better; the J call may be wrong. The CDR3 is 14 amino acids. The germline V gene has CDR1 MNHEY and CDR2 SVGAGI.

This clonotype was recorded many times. The chain employs TRBV10-3 and TRBJ2-7; no reliable D call. V was pared by 4 bases and J by 4 bases, with 11 bases between. This CDR3 contains 13 residues. The germline gives CDR1 ENHRY, CDR2 SYGVKD. The CDR3 is CAISVPLEYEQYF. CDR3 in DNA: TGTGCCATCAGTGTCCCCCTCGAGTACGAGCAGTACTTC.

CDR3 sequence: CSVVGGEVYGYTF. The CDR3 nucleotides read TGCAGCGTTGTCGGGGGGGAGGTCTATGGCTACACCTTC. The chain has TRBV29-1 and TRBJ1-2, with TRBD1 as a possible D gene (5 bases). Trimming took 4 bases from V and 4 from J, leaving 13 bases between them. This CDR3 is 13 amino acids long. The V gene's germline CDR1 is SQVTM and CDR2 ANQGSEA.

The V call is TRBV25-1, the J call TRBJ1-1; D ambiguous. The V gene's germline CDR1 is MGHDK and CDR2 SYGVNS. The CDR3 sequence is 12 residues long. Trimming removed 0 bases from V and 10 bases from J, with 9 bases in between. The CDR3 DNA is TGTGCCAGCAGTGAATACCTGGGTATAGCTTTCTTT. Translating it yields CASSEYLGIAFF.

The rearrangement joins TRBV10-3 to TRBJ1-5; D is ambiguous. CDR1 and CDR2 from the germline V gene are ENHRY and SYGVKD. V was trimmed by 5 bases and J by 4 bases, leaving 9 bases between them. The CDR3 spans 13 residues. Here the CDR3 DNA reads TGTGCCATCAGTCAAAGACAAAATCAGCCCCAGCATTTT. It encodes CAISQRQNQPQHF.